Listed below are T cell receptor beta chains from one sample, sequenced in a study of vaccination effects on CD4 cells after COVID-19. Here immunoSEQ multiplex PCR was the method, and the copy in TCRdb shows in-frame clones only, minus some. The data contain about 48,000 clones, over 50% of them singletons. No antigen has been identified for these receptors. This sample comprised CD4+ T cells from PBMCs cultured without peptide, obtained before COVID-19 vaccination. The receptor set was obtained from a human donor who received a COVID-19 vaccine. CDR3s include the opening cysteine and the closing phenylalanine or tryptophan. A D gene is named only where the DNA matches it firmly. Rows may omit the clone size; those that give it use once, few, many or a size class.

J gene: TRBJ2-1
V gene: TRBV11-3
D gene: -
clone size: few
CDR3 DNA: TGTGCCAGCAGCTTAGATCGGCCTAGCTTCCACAATGAGCAGTTCTTC
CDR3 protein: CASSLDRPSFHNEQFF

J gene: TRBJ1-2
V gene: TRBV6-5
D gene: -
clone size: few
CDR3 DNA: TGTGCCAGCAGTTACGGGAGACACTATGGCTACACCTTC
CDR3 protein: CASSYGRHYGYTF

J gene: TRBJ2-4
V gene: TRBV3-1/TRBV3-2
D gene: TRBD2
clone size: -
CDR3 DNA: TGTGCCAGCAGCCAAGGGACTAGCGGGACCTCGAAGGACTTC
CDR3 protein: CASSQGTSGTSKDF

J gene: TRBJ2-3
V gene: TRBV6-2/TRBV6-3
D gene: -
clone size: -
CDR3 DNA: TGTGCCAGCAGTCCCCTCGGGGCCCCACGAGATACGCAGTATTTT
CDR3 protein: CASSPLGAPRDTQYF

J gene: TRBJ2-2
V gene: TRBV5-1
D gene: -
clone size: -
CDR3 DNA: TGCGCCAGCACGGGGAGTTCCACCGGGGAGCTGTTTTTT
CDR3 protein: CASTGSSTGELFF

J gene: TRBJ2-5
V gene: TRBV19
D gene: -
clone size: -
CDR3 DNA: TGTGCCAGTAGTACCCCACTGAAAGAGACCCAGTACTTC
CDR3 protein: CASSTPLKETQYF

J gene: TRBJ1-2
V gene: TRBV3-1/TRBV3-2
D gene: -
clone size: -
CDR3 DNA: TGTGCCAGCAGCCTCTCGAGGAGCTACACCTTC
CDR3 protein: CASSLSRSYTF

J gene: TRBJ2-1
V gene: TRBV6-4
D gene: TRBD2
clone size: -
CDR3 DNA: TGTGCCAGCAGTGTGCAGCGGGAGGGCCGAAATGAGCAGTTCTTC
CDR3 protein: CASSVQREGRNEQFF

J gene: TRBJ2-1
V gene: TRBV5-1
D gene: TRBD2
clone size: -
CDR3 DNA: TGCGCCAGCAGCTCCTTAGCGGGCCCCTACAATGAGCAGTTCTTC
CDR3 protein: CASSSLAGPYNEQFF

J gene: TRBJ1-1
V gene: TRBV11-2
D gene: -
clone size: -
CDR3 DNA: TGTGCCAGCAGCTTAGGACTGAGGACTGAAGCTTTCTTT
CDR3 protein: CASSLGLRTEAFF

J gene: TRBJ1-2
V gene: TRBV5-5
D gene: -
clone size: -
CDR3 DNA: TGTGCCAGCAGCTCCACTTTCTATGGCTACACCTTC
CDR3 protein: CASSSTFYGYTF

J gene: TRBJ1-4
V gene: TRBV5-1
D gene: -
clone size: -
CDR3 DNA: TGCGCCAGCAGCTTGGGGACGCCCCGCTTTAATGAAAAACTGTTTTTT
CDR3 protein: CASSLGTPRFNEKLFF

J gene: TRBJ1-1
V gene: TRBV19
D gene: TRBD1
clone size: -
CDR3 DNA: TGTGCCAGTAGTCCCCAAGGACAGGGCGCGTTTTGGAACACTGAAGCTTTCTTT
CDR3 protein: CASSPQGQGAFWNTEAFF

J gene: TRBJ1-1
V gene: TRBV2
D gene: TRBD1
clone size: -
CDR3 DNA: TGTGCCAGCAGTGGGGGACAGGGAGGGCTAAGGAACACTGAAGCTTTCTTT
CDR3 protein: CASSGGQGGLRNTEAFF

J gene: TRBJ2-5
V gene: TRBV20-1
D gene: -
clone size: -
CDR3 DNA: TGCAGTGCTAGTCGAGGGGGTAAAGAGACCCAGTACTTC
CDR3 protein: CSASRGGKETQYF

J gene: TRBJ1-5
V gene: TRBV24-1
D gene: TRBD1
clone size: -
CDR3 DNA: TGTGCCACCAGTGACCCCGGACAGGGGGCCCCGGCGCCCCAGCATTTT
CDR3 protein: CATSDPGQGAPAPQHF

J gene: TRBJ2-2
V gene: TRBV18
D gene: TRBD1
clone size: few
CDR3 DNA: TGTGCCAGCTCACTAGGGACAGGGGCGACCGGGGAGCTGTTTTTT
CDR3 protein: CASSLGTGATGELFF

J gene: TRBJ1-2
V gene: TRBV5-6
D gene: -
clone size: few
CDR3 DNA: TGTGCCAGCAGCTCCGGACCGTACTATGGCTACACCTTC
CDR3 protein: CASSSGPYYGYTF

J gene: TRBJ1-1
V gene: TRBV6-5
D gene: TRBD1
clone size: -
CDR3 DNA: TGTGCCAGCAGTCCTCGGACAGGAGGGGTGACTGAAGCTTTCTTT
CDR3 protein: CASSPRTGGVTEAFF

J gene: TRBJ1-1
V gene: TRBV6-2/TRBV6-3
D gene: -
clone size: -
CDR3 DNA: TGTGCCAGCAGTTACACAAGGACTGAAGCTTTCTTT
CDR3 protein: CASSYTRTEAFF

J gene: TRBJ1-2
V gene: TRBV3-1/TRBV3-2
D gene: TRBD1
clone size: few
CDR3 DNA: TGTGCCAGCAGCCCCCGGGACAGGGCTAACTATGGCTACACCTTC
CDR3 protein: CASSPRDRANYGYTF

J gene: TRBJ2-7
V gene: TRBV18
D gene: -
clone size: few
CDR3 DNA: TGTGCCAGCTCACTCAGACAGGACTCCTACGAGCAGTACTTC
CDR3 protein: CASSLRQDSYEQYF

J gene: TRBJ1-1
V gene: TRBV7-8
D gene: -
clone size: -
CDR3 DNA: TGTGCCAGCAGTCTACAGAGGAACACTGAAGCTTTCTTT
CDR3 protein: CASSLQRNTEAFF

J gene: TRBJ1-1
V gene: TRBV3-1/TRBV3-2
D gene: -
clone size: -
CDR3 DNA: TGTGCCAGCAGCCAAGCGGGGGCGGACACTGAAGCTTTCTTT
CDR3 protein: CASSQAGADTEAFF

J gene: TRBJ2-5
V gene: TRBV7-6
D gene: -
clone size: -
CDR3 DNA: TGTGCCAGCAGCTTGGGATATAGCGGACTCCAAGAGACCCAGTACTTC
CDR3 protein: CASSLGYSGLQETQYF

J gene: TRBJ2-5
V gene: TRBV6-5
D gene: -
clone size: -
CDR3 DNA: TGTGCCAGCAGTTACTCTAGGCAGGCCCCGTTTAACTTC
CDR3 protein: CASSYSRQAPFNF

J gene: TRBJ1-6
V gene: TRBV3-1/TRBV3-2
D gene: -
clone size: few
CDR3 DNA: TGTGCCAGCAGCCAAGATCTGAATACCAACTCACCCCTCCACTTT
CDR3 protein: CASSQDLNTNSPLHF

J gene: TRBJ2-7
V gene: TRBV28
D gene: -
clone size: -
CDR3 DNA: TGTGCCAGCAGAGACAGGTTTGAGGGCTCCTACGAGCAGTACTTC
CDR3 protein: CASRDRFEGSYEQYF

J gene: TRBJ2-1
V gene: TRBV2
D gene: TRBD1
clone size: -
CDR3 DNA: TGTGCCAGCAGTGAAAGGGGGCCTGTGAATGAGCAGTTCTTC
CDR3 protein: CASSERGPVNEQFF

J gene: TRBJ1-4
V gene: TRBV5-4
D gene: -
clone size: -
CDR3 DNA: TGTGCCAGCAGCTTGGGTAGGGTAAAAGCAACTAATGAAAAACTGTTTTTT
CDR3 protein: CASSLGRVKATNEKLFF

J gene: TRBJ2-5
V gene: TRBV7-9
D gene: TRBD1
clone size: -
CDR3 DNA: TGTGCCAGCAGCTTGGGACAGCAGCAAGAGACCCAGTACTTC
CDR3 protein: CASSLGQQQETQYF